One and the same sample provided the 14 T cell receptor beta chains below, sequenced in a study of cytomegalovirus exposure and HLA in healthy donors. PCR amplification relied on 60 Vbeta primers (plus 13 Jbeta primers). The data were produced by immunoSEQ multiplex PCR, yet TCRdb's version contains in-frame clones alone and is incomplete. Its clone listing holds around 42,000 clones. Sequencing was done on a sample of PBMCs. The receptors originated from a man aged 25 to 40 in good health and CMV-seronegative.

The chain links TRBV4-1 to TRBJ1-2; D unclear. V dropped 2 bases and J dropped 1 base, with 5 bases sitting between them. Looked up from germline, CDR1 is MGHRA and CDR2 is YSYEKL. The CDR3 length is 13 residues. The CDR3 coding sequence is TGCGCCAGCAGCCAAACAATTAACTATGGCTACACCTTC. It translates to CASSQTINYGYTF.

V gene TRBV30 combines with J gene TRBJ1-1; possible D gene TRBD1, 6 bases. This CDR3 spans 13 amino acids. Deletions cut 5 bases from V and 5 bases from J, with 15 bases between. Germline CDR1 and CDR2: GTSNPN and SVGIG (reference sequence). The CDR3 loop reads CAWEDRRRTEAFF. CDR3 DNA: TGTGCCTGGGAAGACAGGAGGAGGACTGAAGCTTTCTTT.

This chain's CDR3 is CSFRVVSGSLGGELFF. The CDR3 DNA is TGCAGCTTCCGAGTCGTTAGCGGGAGTTTAGGCGGGGAGCTGTTTTTT. The gene calls are TRBV29-1 and TRBJ2-2, with 9 bases fitting TRBD2. This CDR3 is 16 amino acids long. Germline V lookup: CDR1 SQVTM, CDR2 ANQGSEA. Trimming removed 8 bases from V and 7 bases from J; junction bases left unmatched: 17.

The gene calls are TRBV4-2 and TRBJ1-6; 9 bases fit TRBD1. The CDR3 spans 14 residues. CDR1 is LGHNA, CDR2 YNFKEQ, per germline. The V and J ends lost 4 bases and 6 bases, in that order; junction bases with no gene match: 1. CDR3 nucleotides: TGTGCCAGCAGCCCGGGACAGGGTAATTCACCCCTCCACTTT. It is translated as CASSPGQGNSPLHF.

The CDR3 DNA is TGTGCCTGGGGGGACAGGGGGTCTAATACGCAGTATTTT. It is translated as CAWGDRGSNTQYF. The chain employs TRBV30 and TRBJ2-3, with TRBD1 matching 11 bases. With 5 bases clipped from V and 7 bases from J, the junction kept 5 bases outside the gene matches. This CDR3 comprises 13 residues. Germline assignment: CDR1 GTSNPN and CDR2 SVGIG (reference sequence).

The chain carries TRBV6-6 and TRBJ2-1; D not resolved. The CDR3 spans 12 residues. Trimming stripped 4 bases from V and 9 bases from J, with 10 bases between. CDR1 is MNHNY and CDR2 is SVGAGI in the germline V gene (reference sequence). The CDR3 here is CASSWAVGEQFF. The CDR3 bases are TGTGCCAGCAGTTGGGCCGTCGGTGAGCAGTTCTTC.

The rearrangement uses TRBV4-3 and TRBJ1-4; 8 bases agree with TRBD1. Trimming cost V 3 bases and J 5 bases; bases outside gene matches: 8. Germline CDR1 LGHNA, CDR2 YSLEER. The CDR3 spans 16 residues. Written as DNA, the CDR3 is TGCGCCAGCAGCCAGAATGGACAGGGAAAAAATGAAAAACTGTTTTTT. Amino acid sequence: CASSQNGQGKNEKLFF.

The rearrangement uses TRBV6-6 and TRBJ2-7; 8 bases are shared with TRBD2. The V gene end was trimmed by 6 bases and the J gene end by 1 base; junction bases not matched to a gene: 8. This CDR3 spans 15 amino acids. CDR1 is MNHNY, CDR2 SVGAGI, per germline (reference sequence). CDR3 in DNA: TGTGCCAGCAGACCCGAGGGACTAGTATCCTACGAGCAGTACTTC. It codes for CASRPEGLVSYEQYF.

The chain carries TRBV30 and TRBJ1-5; 7 bases agree with TRBD1. Trimming cost V 5 bases and J 0 bases; bases outside gene matches: 7. The CDR3 covers 15 residues. Germline V gene lookup returns CDR1 GTSNPN and CDR2 SVGIG (reference sequence). CDR3 sequence (DNA): TGTGCCTGGGGCATGGGGACAGATAGCAATCAGCCCCAGCATTTT. This encodes CAWGMGTDSNQPQHF.

This rearrangement joins TRBV28 to TRBJ1-6, with D tentatively TRBD1 (6 bases). Germline lookup yields CDR1 MDHEN and CDR2 SYDVKM. The V gene lost 11 bases and the J gene lost 10 bases, with 15 bases spanning the gap. CDR3 size: 12 residues. In DNA form, the CDR3 reads TGTGCCGCCAGGGGAGGGGAATCACCCCTCCACTTT. Protein sequence: CAARGGESPLHF. The entire variable domain, with the rest obtained from reference TRBV28 and TRBJ1-6, is as follows: DVKVTQSSRYLVKRTGEKVFLECVQDMDHENMFWYRQDPGLGLRLIYFSYDVKMKEKGDIPEGYSVSREKKERFSLILESASTNQTSMYLCAARGGESPLHFGNGTRLTVT.

The CDR3 reads CASSYSDRNYGYTF. CDR3 DNA sequence: TGTGCCAGCAGTTACTCGGACAGGAACTATGGCTACACCTTC. The chain links TRBV6-5 to TRBJ1-2, with 7 bases matching TRBD1. The CDR3 spans 14 residues. The ends lost 0 bases at V and 2 bases at J; junction bases unmatched: 0. Germline V CDR1 and CDR2: MNHEY, SVGAGI.

V usage is TRBV29-1 and J usage is TRBJ2-1; no clear D gene. V dropped 1 base and J dropped 0 bases, with 10 bases sitting between them. Germline values: CDR1 SQVTM, CDR2 ANQGSEA. This CDR3 has 15 residues. CDR3 sequence reads: CSVEAVRSSYNEQFF. The DNA of the CDR3 is TGCAGCGTTGAAGCTGTGCGGAGCTCCTACAATGAGCAGTTCTTC.

V gene TRBV9 combines with J gene TRBJ1-4; TRBD1 agrees at 9 bases. The CDR3 is 14 amino acids. The trim removed 3 bases at V and 10 bases at J, leaving 7 bases unmatched. CDR1 is SGDLS, CDR2 YYNGEE, per germline. CDR3 in DNA: TGTGCCAGCAGCGAGGGGACAGGGCAGGGAAAACTGTTTTTT. This gives the protein CASSEGTGQGKLFF. Based on the CDR3 plus reference TRBV9 and TRBJ1-4, the full variable domain is DSGVTQTPKHLITATGQRVTLRCSPRSGDLSVYWYQQSLDQGLQFLIQYYNGEERAKGNILERFSAQQFPDLHSELNLSSLELGDSALYFCASSEGTGQGKLFFGSGTQLSVL.

The chain employs TRBV4-2 and TRBJ2-1; possibly TRBD2 for D (5 bases). Per germline, CDR1 LGHNA and CDR2 YNFKEQ. The CDR3 covers 17 residues. Trimming left V 2 bases short and J 0 bases short, with 14 bases between. CDR3 DNA: TGTGCCAGCAGCCAACAAGACGGGGTAAGCTCCTACAATGAGCAGTTCTTC. As protein: CASSQQDGVSSYNEQFF.